Below, one T cell receptor (beta chain) is given with its context. What it binds is not known. This sample is drawn from a study of T cell responses to AZD1222 COVID-19 vaccine. Notes on the study in general: Just a handful of AZD1222 recipients tested seropositive at baseline. Most donors were white British, females outnumbered males, and clonal diversity was possibly underestimated.

The data were produced by immunoSEQ multiplex PCR, yet TCRdb's version contains in-frame clones alone and is incomplete. The sample contains 140,000 to 150,000 clones, about nine tenths of which appear only once. Second-dose groups at about 4 or about 12 weeks were pooled. The clonotype comes from an adult who received the AZD1222 COVID-19 vaccine. The sequencing used peripheral blood, collected 28 days after the second AZD1222 dose.

In nucleotides, the CDR3 is TGTGCCAGCAGCTTAGATGGCGGGGAGACCCAGTACTTC. Protein product: CASSLDGGETQYF. The V and J genes are TRBV11-3 and TRBJ2-5; a possible D gene is TRBD2 (5 bases). The CDR3 has 13 residues. Deletions cut 0 bases from V and 5 bases from J, with 7 bases between. Germline values: CDR1 SGHNT, CDR2 YENEEA.